This paragraph reports one T cell receptor beta chain. The record originates from a study of blood T cells in healthy people across ages. Combining a sample-barcoded 5' primer with a J-beta primer mix, a second PCR ran for about 7 to 11 cycles. Researchers report that a template-switch adaptor with 12 random nucleotides tagged each cDNA molecule. Per sample, CDR3-containing paired-end reads numbered at least 2.5 million. Using its own MiXCR run on the 5' RACE reads, TCRdb lists one record per CDR3 protein. The sample contains some 710,000 distinct CDR3 sequences, 46% of which appear only once. The CDR3 is 15 residues long. The V and J ends lost 3 bases and 1 base, in that order; junction bases with no gene match: 2. Germline CDR1 KGHSH, CDR2 LQKENI.

Sequenced sample: blood. The chain recombines TRBV18 with TRBJ2-2; 7 nucleotides match TRBD1. The clonotype comes from a man of 80 years or more in good health. The CDR3 loop reads CASSPGTENTGELFF. Here the CDR3 DNA reads TGTGCCAGCTCACCCGGGACAGAGAACACCGGGGAGCTGTTTTTT. Complete variable domain (other parts from reference TRBV18 and TRBJ2-2): NAGVMQNPRHLVRRRGQEARLRCSPMKGHSHVYWYRQLPEEGLKFMVYLQKENIIDESGMPKERFSAEFPKEGPSILRIQQVVRGDSAAYFCASSPGTENTGELFFGEGSRLTVL.